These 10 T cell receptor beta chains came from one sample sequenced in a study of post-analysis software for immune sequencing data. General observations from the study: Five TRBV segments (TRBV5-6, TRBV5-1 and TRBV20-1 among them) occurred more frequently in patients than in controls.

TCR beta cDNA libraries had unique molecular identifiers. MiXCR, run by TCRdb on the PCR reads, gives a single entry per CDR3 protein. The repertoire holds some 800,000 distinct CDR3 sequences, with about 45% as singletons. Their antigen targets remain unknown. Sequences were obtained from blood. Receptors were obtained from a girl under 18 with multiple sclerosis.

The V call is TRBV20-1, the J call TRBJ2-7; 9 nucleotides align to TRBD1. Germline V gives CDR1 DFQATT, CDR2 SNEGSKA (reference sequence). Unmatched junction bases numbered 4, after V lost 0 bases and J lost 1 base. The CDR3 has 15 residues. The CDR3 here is CSARDKGQGSYEQYF. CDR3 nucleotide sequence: TGCAGTGCTAGAGATAAGGGACAGGGATCCTACGAGCAGTACTTC.

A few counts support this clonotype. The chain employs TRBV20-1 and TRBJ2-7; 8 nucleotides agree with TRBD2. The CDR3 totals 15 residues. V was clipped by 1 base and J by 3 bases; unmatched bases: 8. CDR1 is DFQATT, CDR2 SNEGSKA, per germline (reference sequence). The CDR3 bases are TGCAGTGCTAGAGCCGATAGCGGGAATGGCTACGAGCAGTACTTC. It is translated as CSARADSGNGYEQYF.

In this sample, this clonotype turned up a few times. The CDR3 coding sequence is TGTGCCAGCAGTGAAATCTCCGGGAACGAGCAGTACTTC. It specifies CASSEISGNEQYF. The V call is TRBV25-1, the J call TRBJ2-7, with D possibly matching TRBD2 (5 bases). The CDR3 is made up of 13 amino acids. V lost 2 bases to trimming and J lost 5 bases, with 10 bases between them. Per germline, CDR1 MGHDK and CDR2 SYGVNS.

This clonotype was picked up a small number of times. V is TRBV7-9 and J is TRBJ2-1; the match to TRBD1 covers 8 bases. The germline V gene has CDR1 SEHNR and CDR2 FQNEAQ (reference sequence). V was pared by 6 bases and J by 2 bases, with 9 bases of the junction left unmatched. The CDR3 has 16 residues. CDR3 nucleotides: TGTGCCAGCAGGCCCCTCACAGGGGGTCCCTACAATGAGCAGTTCTTC. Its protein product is CASRPLTGGPYNEQFF.

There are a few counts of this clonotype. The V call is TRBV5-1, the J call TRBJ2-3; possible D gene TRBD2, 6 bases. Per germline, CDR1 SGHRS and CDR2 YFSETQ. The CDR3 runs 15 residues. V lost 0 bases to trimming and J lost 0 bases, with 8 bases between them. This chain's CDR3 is CASSLESGSTDTQYF. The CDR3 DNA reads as TGCGCCAGCAGCTTGGAAAGCGGGAGCACAGATACGCAGTATTTT.

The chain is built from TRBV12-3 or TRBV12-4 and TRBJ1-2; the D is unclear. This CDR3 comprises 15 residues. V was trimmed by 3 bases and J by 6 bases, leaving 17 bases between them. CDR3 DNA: TGTGCCAGCAGTTTCGTATTGGGAGGTCGGGATGGCTACACCTTC. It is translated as CASSFVLGGRDGYTF.

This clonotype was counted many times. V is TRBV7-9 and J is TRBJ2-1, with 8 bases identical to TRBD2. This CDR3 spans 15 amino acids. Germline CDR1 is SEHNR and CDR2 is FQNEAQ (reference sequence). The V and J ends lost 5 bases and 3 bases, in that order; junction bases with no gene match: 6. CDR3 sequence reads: CASSPGRARYNEQFF. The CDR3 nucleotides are TGTGCCAGCAGCCCCGGGAGGGCCCGCTACAATGAGCAGTTCTTC.

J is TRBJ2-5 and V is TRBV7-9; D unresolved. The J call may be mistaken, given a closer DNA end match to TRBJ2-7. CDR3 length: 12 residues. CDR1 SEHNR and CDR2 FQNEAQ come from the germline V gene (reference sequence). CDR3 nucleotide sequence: TGTGCCAGCAGCTTAGCGATGGACGAGCAGTACTTC. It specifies CASSLAMDEQYF.

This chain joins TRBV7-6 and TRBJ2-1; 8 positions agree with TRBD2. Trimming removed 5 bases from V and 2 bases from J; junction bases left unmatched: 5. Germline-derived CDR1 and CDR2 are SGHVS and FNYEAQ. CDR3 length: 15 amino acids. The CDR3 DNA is TGTGCCAGCAGCGTTGAAGCGGGAGCCTACAATGAGCAGTTCTTC. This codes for CASSVEAGAYNEQFF.

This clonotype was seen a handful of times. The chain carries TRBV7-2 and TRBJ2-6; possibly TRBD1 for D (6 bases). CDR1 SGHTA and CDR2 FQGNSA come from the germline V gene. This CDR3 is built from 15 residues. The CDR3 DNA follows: TGTGCTTCCAGGGGCGGATACTCTGGGGCCAACGTCCTGACTTTC. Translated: CASRGGYSGANVLTF.